The clone carrying this TCR beta chain is a singleton in its sample. The antigen remains unidentified. This sample is part of a study of OX40 agonist ivuxolimab in advanced cancers. Turning to the study itself: Patients were dosed intravenously with ivuxolimab at 0.01 to 10 mg/kg every 2 weeks. Age averaged around 60 years (range roughly 23 to 79), and just over 80% were male. Study-wide results and limits: Still undetermined is the antigen specificity of the expanded peripheral T cells.

From germline, CDR1 is LNHDA and CDR2 SQIVND (reference sequence). The germline V and J ends were trimmed by 3 bases and 1 base, with 4 bases remaining between them. The CDR3 spans 13 residues. Some clones are missing from TCRdb's copy, which holds only in-frame ones; the method was immunoSEQ multiplex PCR. This sample carries about 55,000 clones, around nine tenths of them seen once, and the ten largest clones take 5.5% to 8%. The chain uses TRBV19 and TRBJ2-1; D not certain. This TCR came from an adult with an advanced solid tumor such as melanoma, head and neck, liver or kidney cancer. The sequencing used CD4+ or CD8+ T cells sorted from blood, collected in a trial of the OX40 agonist ivuxolimab. CDR3 sequence: CASSISSYNEQFF. The CDR3 region has the DNA TGTGCCAGTAGTATCTCTTCCTACAATGAGCAGTTCTTC.